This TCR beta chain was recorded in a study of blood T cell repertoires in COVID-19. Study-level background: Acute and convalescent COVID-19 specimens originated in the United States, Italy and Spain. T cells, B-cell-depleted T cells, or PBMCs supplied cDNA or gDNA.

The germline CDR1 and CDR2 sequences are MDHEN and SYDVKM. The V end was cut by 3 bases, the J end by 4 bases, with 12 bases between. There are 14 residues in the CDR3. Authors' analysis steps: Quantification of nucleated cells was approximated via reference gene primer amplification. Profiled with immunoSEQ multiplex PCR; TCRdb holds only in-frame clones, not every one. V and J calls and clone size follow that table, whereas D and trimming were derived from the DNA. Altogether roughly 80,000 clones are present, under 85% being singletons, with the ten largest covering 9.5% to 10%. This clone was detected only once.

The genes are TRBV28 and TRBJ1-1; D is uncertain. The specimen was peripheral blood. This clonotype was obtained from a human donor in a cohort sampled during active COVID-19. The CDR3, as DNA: TGTGCCAGCAGTTTTCGCGGGTTGGGCACTGAAGCTTTCTTT. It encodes CASSFRGLGTEAFF.